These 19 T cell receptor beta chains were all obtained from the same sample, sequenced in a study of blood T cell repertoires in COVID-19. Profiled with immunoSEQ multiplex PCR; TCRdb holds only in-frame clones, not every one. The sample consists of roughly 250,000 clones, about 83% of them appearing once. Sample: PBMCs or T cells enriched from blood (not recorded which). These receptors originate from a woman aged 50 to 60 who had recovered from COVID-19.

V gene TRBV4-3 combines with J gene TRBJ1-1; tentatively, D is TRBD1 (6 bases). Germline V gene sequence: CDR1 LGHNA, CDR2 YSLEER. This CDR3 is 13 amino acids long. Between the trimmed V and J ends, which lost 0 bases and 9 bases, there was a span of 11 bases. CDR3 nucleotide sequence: TGCGCCAGCAGCCAAGATCTCGGACAGCAAGCTTTCTTT. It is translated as CASSQDLGQQAFF.

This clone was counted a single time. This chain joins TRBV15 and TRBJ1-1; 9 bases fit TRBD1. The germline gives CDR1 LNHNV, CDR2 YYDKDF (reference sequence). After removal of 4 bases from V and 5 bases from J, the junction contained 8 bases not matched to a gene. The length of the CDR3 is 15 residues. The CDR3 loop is CATSIPGQGGTEAFF. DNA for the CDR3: TGTGCCACCAGCATCCCGGGACAGGGTGGGACTGAAGCTTTCTTT.

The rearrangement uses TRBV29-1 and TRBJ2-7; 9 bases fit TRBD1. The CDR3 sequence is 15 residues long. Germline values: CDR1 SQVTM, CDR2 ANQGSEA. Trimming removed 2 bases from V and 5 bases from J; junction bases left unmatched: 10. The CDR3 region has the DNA TGCAGCGTTGAAAATGAGAAGGGGACAGGGAACGAGCAGTACTTC. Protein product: CSVENEKGTGNEQYF.

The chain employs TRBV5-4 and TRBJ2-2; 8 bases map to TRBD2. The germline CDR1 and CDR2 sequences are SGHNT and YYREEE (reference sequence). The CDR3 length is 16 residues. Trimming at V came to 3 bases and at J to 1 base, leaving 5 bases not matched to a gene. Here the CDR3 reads CASSSAGGQNTGELFF. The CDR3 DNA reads TGTGCCAGCAGCTCCGCGGGGGGACAGAACACCGGGGAGCTGTTTTTT.

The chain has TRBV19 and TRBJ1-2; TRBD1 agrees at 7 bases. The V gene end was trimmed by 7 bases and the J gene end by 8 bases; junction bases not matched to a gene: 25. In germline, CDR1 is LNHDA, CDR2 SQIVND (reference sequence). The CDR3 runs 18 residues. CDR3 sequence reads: CASISLERQGRSLGGYTF. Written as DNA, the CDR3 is TGTGCCAGTATCTCCTTAGAGAGACAGGGAAGAAGTTTGGGGGGCTACACCTTC.

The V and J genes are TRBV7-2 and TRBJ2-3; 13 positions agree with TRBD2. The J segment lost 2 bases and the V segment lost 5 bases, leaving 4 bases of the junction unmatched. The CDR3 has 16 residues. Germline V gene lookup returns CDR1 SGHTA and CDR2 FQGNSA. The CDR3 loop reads CASSTGTSGATDTQYF. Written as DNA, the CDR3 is TGTGCCAGCAGCACAGGGACTAGCGGGGCCACAGATACGCAGTATTTT. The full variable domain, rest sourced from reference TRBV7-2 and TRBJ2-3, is GAGVSQSPSNKVTEKGKDVELRCDPISGHTALYWYRQSLGQGLEFLIYFQGNSAPDKSGLPSDRFSAERTGGSVSTLTIQRTQQEDSAVYLCASSTGTSGATDTQYFGPGTRLTVL.

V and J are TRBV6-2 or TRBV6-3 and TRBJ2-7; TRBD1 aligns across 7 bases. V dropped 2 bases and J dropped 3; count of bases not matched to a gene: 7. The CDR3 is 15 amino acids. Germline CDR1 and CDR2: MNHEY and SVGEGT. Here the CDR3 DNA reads TGTGCCAGCAGTTACGTCGGGACAGCAGGCTACGAGCAGTACTTC. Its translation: CASSYVGTAGYEQYF.

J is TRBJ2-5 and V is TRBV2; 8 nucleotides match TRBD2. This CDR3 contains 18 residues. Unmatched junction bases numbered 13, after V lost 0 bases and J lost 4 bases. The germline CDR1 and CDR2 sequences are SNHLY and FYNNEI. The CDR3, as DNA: TGTGCCAGCAGTGAAGCGCTTCCGGGCGGGGGGCCGGGAGAGACCCAGTACTTC. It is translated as CASSEALPGGGPGETQYF.

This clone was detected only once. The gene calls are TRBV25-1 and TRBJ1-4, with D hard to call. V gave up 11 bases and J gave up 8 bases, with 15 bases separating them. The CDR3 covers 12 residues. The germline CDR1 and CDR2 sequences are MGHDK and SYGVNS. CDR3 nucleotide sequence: TGTGCCTCCTCAGACTACCCAGAAAAACTGTTTTTT. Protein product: CASSDYPEKLFF.

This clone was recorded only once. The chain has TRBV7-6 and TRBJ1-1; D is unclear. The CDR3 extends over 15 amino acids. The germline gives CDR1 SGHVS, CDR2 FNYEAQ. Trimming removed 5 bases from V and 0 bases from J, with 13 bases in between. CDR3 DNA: TGTGCCAGCAGCCAGTCGAGGGTGATGAACACTGAAGCTTTCTTT. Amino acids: CASSQSRVMNTEAFF.

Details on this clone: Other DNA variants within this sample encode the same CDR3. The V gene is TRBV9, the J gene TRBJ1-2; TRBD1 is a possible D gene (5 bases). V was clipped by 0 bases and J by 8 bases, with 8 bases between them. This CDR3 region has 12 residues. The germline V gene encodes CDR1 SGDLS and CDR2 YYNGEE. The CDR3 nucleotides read TGTGCCAGCAGCGTAGTCGGGGGAGGCTACACCTTC. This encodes CASSVVGGGYTF.

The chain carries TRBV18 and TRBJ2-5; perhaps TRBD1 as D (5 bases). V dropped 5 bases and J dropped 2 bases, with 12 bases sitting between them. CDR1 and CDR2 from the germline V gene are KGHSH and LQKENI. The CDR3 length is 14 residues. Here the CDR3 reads CASSTGFAQETQYF. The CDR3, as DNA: TGTGCCAGCTCAACAGGATTTGCGCAAGAGACCCAGTACTTC.

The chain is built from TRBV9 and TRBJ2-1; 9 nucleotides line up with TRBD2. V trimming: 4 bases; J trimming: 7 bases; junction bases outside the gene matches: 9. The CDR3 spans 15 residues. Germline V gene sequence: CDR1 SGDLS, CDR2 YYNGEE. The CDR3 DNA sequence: TGTGCCAGCAGCCCCGGGGTTGCGGGAGGGAATGAGCAGTTCTTC. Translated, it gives CASSPGVAGGNEQFF.

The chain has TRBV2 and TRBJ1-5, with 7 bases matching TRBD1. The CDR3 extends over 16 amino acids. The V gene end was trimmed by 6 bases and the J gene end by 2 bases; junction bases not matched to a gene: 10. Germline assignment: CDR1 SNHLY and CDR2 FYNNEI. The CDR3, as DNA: TGTGCCAGCAGCCGTGGGGGACAGTACGGCAATCAGCCCCAGCATTTT. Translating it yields CASSRGGQYGNQPQHF. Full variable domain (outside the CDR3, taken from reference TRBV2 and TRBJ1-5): EPEVTQTPSHQVTQMGQEVILRCVPISNHLYFYWYRQILGQKVEFLVSFYNNEISEKSEIFDDQFSVERPDGSNFTLKIRSTKLEDSAMYFCASSRGGQYGNQPQHFGDGTRLSIL.

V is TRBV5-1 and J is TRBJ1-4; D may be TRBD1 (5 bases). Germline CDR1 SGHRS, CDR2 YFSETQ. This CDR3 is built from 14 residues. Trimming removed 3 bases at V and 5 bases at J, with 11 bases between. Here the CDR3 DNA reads TGCGCCAGCAGCTCCGGAAGGGGCAATGAAAAACTGTTTTTT. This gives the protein CASSSGRGNEKLFF.

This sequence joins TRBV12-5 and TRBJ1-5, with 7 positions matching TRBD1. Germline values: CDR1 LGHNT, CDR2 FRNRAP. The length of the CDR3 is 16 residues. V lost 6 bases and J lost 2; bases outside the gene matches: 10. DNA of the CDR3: TGTGCTAGTGGCGCTCCCGGGACAGTGGGCAATCAGCCCCAGCATTTT. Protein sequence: CASGAPGTVGNQPQHF.

This CDR3 is CASRHLVTRGTAQSNYGYTF. The CDR3 DNA sequence: TGTGCCAGCAGACATCTGGTAACCCGGGGGACAGCCCAGTCTAACTATGGCTACACCTTC. V is TRBV7-8 and J is TRBJ1-2; TRBD1 aligns across 7 bases. Germline V gene sequence: CDR1 SGHVS, CDR2 FQNEAQ. This CDR3 has 20 amino acids. V trimming: 6 bases; J trimming: 0 bases; junction bases outside the gene matches: 22. The variable domain in full, with the rest retrieved from reference TRBV7-8 and TRBJ1-2, is GAGVSQSPRYKVAKRGQDVALRCDPISGHVSLFWYQQALGQGPEFLTYFQNEAQLDKSGLPSDRFFAERPEGSVSTLKIQRTQQEDSAVYLCASRHLVTRGTAQSNYGYTFGSGTRLTVV.

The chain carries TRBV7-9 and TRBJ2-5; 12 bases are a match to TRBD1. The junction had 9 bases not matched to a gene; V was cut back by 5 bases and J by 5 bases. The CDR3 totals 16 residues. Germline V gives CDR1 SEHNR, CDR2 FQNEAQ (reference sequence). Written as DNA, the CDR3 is TGTGCCAGCAGCCCGCCGGGACAGGGGGCGCGGGAGACCCAGTACTTC. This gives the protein CASSPPGQGARETQYF. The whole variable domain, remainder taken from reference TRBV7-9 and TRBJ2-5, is DTGVSQNPRHKITKRGQNVTFRCDPISEHNRLYWYRQTLGQGPEFLTYFQNEAQLEKSRLLSDRFSAERPKGSFSTLEIQRTEQGDSAMYLCASSPPGQGARETQYFGPGTRLLVL.

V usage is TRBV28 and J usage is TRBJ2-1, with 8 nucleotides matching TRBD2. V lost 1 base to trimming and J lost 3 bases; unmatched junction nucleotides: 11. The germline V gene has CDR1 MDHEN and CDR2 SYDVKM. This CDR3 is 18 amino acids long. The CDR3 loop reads CASSLSPGPAGVYNEQFF. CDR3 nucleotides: TGTGCCAGCAGTTTATCCCCGGGCCCAGCGGGAGTCTACAATGAGCAGTTCTTC.